The 28 T cell receptor beta chains below all came from one sample that was sequenced in a study of T cells in Graves' hyperthyroidism and ophthalmopathy. The CDR3 regions of TCR beta were amplified from RNA transcripts. TCR CDR3 underwent first-round RT-PCR with the HTBI primer set. From the multiplex PCR reads, TCRdb called clonotypes with MiXCR, one entry per CDR3 protein. In the table there are hundreds of thousands of distinct CDR3 sequences, about half of which are singletons. Sequencing was carried out using peripheral blood or thyroid tissue (not recorded which). The source is a woman under 30 with Graves' hyperthyroidism.

The J gene is TRBJ1-1, the V gene TRBV19, with 8 bases fitting TRBD1. Germline V gives CDR1 LNHDA, CDR2 SQIVND (reference sequence). Trimming removed 5 bases from V and 4 bases from J; junction bases left unmatched: 6. The CDR3 totals 14 residues. The CDR3 nucleotides are TGTGCCAGTAGTGCGGACAGGGAGGCCACTGAAGCTTTCTTT. It specifies CASSADREATEAFF.

This chain joins TRBV2 and TRBJ2-3, with TRBD2 identical over 12 bases. This CDR3 has 17 residues. The junction had 9 bases not matched to a gene; V was cut back by 6 bases and J by 2 bases. Germline-derived CDR1 and CDR2 are SNHLY and FYNNEI. CDR3 sequence (DNA): TGTGCCAGCAGCCCCTTCCGGACTAGCGGGAACACAGATACGCAGTATTTT. Protein product: CASSPFRTSGNTDTQYF.

With regard to this clonotype: Sequence at one end of the junction differs from germline and may be a read error. The rearrangement joins TRBV29-1 to TRBJ1-2; D is unclear. There are 13 residues in the CDR3. CDR1 is SQVTM and CDR2 is ANQGSEA in the germline V gene. CDR3: CSVEAPDLHGYAF. The CDR3 DNA sequence: TGCAGCGTTGAAGCCCCGGATCTCCATGGCTACGCCTTC.

This clonotype showed up many times. The V gene is TRBV7-6, the J gene TRBJ1-4; the D is unclear. This CDR3 comprises 11 residues. CDR1 and CDR2 (germline): SGHVS, FNYEAQ. V was trimmed by 8 bases and J by 7 bases, leaving 8 bases between them. CDR3 DNA: TGTGCCAGCGGCCCACTTGAAAAACTGTTTTTT. Amino acid sequence: CASGPLEKLFF. Filled out from reference TRBV7-6 and TRBJ1-4, the complete variable domain reads GAGVSQSPRYKVTKRGQDVALRCDPISGHVSLYWYRQALGQGPEFLTYFNYEAQQDKSGLPNDRFSAERPEGSISTLTIQRTEQRDSAMYRCASGPLEKLFFGSGTQLSVL.

This clonotype came up many times. This sequence joins TRBV29-1 and TRBJ2-7; 7 bases are shared with TRBD1. Germline V gene sequence: CDR1 SQVTM, CDR2 ANQGSEA. With V trimmed by 6 bases and J by 3 bases, 11 bases remained unmatched. The CDR3 extends over 14 amino acids. The CDR3 DNA is TGCAGCGTCACCGGGACAGAGAAGGTCTACGAGCAGTACTTC. It codes for CSVTGTEKVYEQYF.

This clonotype was counted many times. The chain combines TRBV25-1 with TRBJ1-6, with no clear D. V lost 5 bases, J lost 4 bases, and 18 bases lay in between. This CDR3 has 17 residues. Germline loops: CDR1 MGHDK, CDR2 SYGVNS. CDR3 sequence reads: CASSSPLPGDYNSPLHF. The CDR3 nucleotides are TGTGCCAGCAGTTCCCCTCTACCGGGAGATTATAATTCACCCCTCCACTTT.

This clonotype came up many times. The chain combines TRBV11-3 with TRBJ2-5, with TRBD2 matching over 7 bases. Germline CDR1 SGHNT, CDR2 YENEEA. Losses at the gene ends were 5 bases for V and 5 bases for J; bases not matched to a gene: 8. The CDR3 has 14 amino acids. CDR3 loop: CASSRRTSLETQYF. Here the CDR3 DNA reads TGTGCCAGCAGCCGACGGACTAGTTTGGAGACCCAGTACTTC.

The chain combines TRBV20-1 with TRBJ2-7; D call uncertain. CDR3 size: 12 residues. Germline V lookup: CDR1 DFQATT, CDR2 SNEGSKA (reference sequence). Trimming took off 1 base at V and 4 bases at J, with 8 bases between the two ends. CDR3 region: CSARAMGYEQYF. CDR3 DNA: TGCAGTGCTAGAGCGATGGGGTACGAGCAGTACTTC.

V and J are TRBV5-1 and TRBJ2-2, with D hard to call. Germline loops: CDR1 SGHRS, CDR2 YFSETQ. This CDR3 is built from 16 residues. Trimming cost V 3 bases and J 1 base, with 13 bases left between them. The CDR3 protein is CASSSESWRNTGELFF. The CDR3 nucleotides read TGCGCCAGCAGCTCCGAGTCTTGGAGGAACACCGGGGAGCTGTTTTTT. The variable domain in full, completed from reference TRBV5-1 and TRBJ2-2, reads KAGVTQTPRYLIKTRGQQVTLSCSPISGHRSVSWYQQTPGQGLQFLFEYFSETQRNKGNFPGRFSGRQFSNSRSEMNVSTLELGDSALYLCASSSESWRNTGELFFGEGSRLTVL.

The chain employs TRBV7-9 and TRBJ2-2; D is uncertain. The CDR3 consists of 13 residues. V shed 5 bases and J shed 5 bases, with 9 bases lying between them. From germline, CDR1 is SEHNR and CDR2 FQNEAQ (reference sequence). The CDR3: CASSPVVTGELFF. CDR3 DNA sequence: TGTGCCAGCAGCCCCGTCGTGACCGGGGAGCTGTTTTTT.

The chain uses TRBV19 and TRBJ1-2; the D is unclear. The CDR3 consists of 14 residues. V dropped 5 bases and J dropped 0 bases, with 10 bases sitting between them. Germline CDR1 and CDR2: LNHDA and SQIVND (reference sequence). As DNA, the CDR3 is TGTGCCAGTAGTTTCGATATTACTAACTATGGCTACACCTTC. As protein: CASSFDITNYGYTF. The full variable domain, with the rest looked up from reference TRBV19 and TRBJ1-2, is DGGITQSPKYLFRKEGQNVTLSCEQNLNHDAMYWYRQDPGQGLRLIYYSQIVNDFQKGDIAEGYSVSREKKESFPLTVTSAQKNPTAFYLCASSFDITNYGYTFGSGTRLTVV.

This clonotype turned up a few times. The chain carries TRBV10-3 and TRBJ2-7; 9 nucleotides line up with TRBD2. V lost 0 bases to trimming and J lost 0 bases; unmatched junction nucleotides: 3. Germline V lookup: CDR1 ENHRY, CDR2 SYGVKD. This CDR3 spans 16 amino acids. For the CDR3, the DNA is TGTGCCATCAGTGAGTCCGCTAGCGGGAACTCCTACGAGCAGTACTTC. This encodes CAISESASGNSYEQYF.

The J gene is TRBJ1-5, the V gene TRBV10-3; D is perhaps TRBD1 (5 bases). Deletions cut 2 bases from V and 5 bases from J, with 13 bases between. Germline-derived CDR1 and CDR2 are ENHRY and SYGVKD. The CDR3 extends over 15 amino acids. The CDR3 coding sequence is TGTGCCATCAGTGAGGAAGGAGGGGACGATCAGCCCCAGCATTTT. It encodes CAISEEGGDDQPQHF.

The rearrangement joins TRBV9 to TRBJ1-2; the match to TRBD1 covers 10 bases. The ends lost 5 bases at V and 5 bases at J; junction bases unmatched: 12. The germline gives CDR1 SGDLS, CDR2 YYNGEE. The CDR3 loop spans 16 amino acids. CDR3: CASSTAKADRGYGYTF. The CDR3 nucleotides are TGTGCCAGCAGTACGGCGAAGGCGGACAGGGGGTATGGCTACACCTTC.

The sample holds a few counts of this clonotype. The chain couples TRBV24-1 to TRBJ1-6, with no clear D. The CDR3 length is 13 residues. Trimming pared 0 bases from V and 7 bases from J, leaving 3 bases between. Germline CDR1 reads KGHDR; CDR2 reads SFDVKD. DNA of the CDR3: TGTGCCACCAGTGATTTGACAAATTCACCCCTCCACTTT. Protein: CATSDLTNSPLHF.

Concerning this clonotype: This could be a read error, since a much larger clone is one nucleotide away. V and J are TRBV10-3 and TRBJ2-7; D is possibly TRBD1 or TRBD2 (5 bases each). V dropped 11 bases and J dropped 3 bases, with 17 bases sitting between them. Germline V gene lookup returns CDR1 ENHRY and CDR2 SYGVKD. The CDR3 consists of 13 residues. CDR3 loop: CAGSLGTDYEQYF. DNA for the CDR3: TGTGCCGGCAGCCTTGGGACGGACTACGAGCAGTACTTC.

In this sample, this clonotype turned up a few times. The CDR3 DNA follows: TGTGCCAGCAGGCGCCCCGCCGGGACGTCTGCCTACGAGCAGTACTTC. Translation: CASRRPAGTSAYEQYF. This rearrangement joins TRBV2 to TRBJ2-7, with D perhaps assigned TRBD1 or TRBD2 (5 bases each). Trimming stripped 6 bases from V and 2 bases from J, with 20 bases between. CDR1 is SNHLY, CDR2 FYNNEI, per germline. The CDR3 totals 16 residues. The whole variable domain, remainder taken from reference TRBV2 and TRBJ2-7, is EPEVTQTPSHQVTQMGQEVILRCVPISNHLYFYWYRQILGQKVEFLVSFYNNEISEKSEIFDDQFSVERPDGSNFTLKIRSTKLEDSAMYFCASRRPAGTSAYEQYFGPGTRLTVT.

The rearrangement links TRBV7-9 to TRBJ2-5; no clear D gene. The CDR3 contains 15 residues. The germline gives CDR1 SEHNR, CDR2 FQNEAQ (reference sequence). V shed 5 bases and J shed 2 bases, with 15 bases lying between them. CDR3 coding DNA: TGTGCCAGCAGCCAAGAGTCACTGCGGCAAGAGACCCAGTACTTC. Protein product: CASSQESLRQETQYF.

This chain joins TRBV25-1 and TRBJ2-7; possibly TRBD1 for D (6 bases). V was cut by 11 bases and J by 3 bases, with 17 bases left in between. The CDR3 loop spans 13 amino acids. Germline V gene sequence: CDR1 MGHDK, CDR2 SYGVNS. The CDR3 sequence: CAWSTGQSYEQYF. As DNA, the CDR3 is TGTGCCTGGAGCACCGGACAGAGCTACGAGCAGTACTTC.

Here the CDR3 DNA reads TGTGCCAGCAGTGGTAACAGGGGTTCGGTCTATGGCTACACCTTC. Its protein is CASSGNRGSVYGYTF. V and J are TRBV25-1 and TRBJ1-2; 7 positions match TRBD1. Losses at the gene ends were 4 bases for V and 4 bases for J; bases not matched to a gene: 9. This CDR3 is built from 15 residues. Germline lookup yields CDR1 MGHDK and CDR2 SYGVNS.

The chain uses TRBV2 and TRBJ1-6; TRBD1 matches 9 bases. Germline values: CDR1 SNHLY, CDR2 FYNNEI. Germline trimming cut 5 bases from V and 8 bases from J; bases unmatched to any gene: 4. CDR3 length equals 14 residues. The CDR3 sequence: CASSSRQGDSPLHF. CDR3 nucleotides: TGTGCCAGCAGTTCAAGACAGGGGGATTCACCCCTCCACTTT.

This clonotype was seen many times. The rearrangement uses TRBV7-2 and TRBJ1-5; 10 nucleotides line up with TRBD1. The V gene's germline CDR1 is SGHTA and CDR2 FQGNSA. After removal of 5 bases from V and 6 bases from J, the junction contained 4 bases not matched to a gene. The CDR3 contains 14 residues. The CDR3 sequence: CASSTGTGAQPQHF. The CDR3 DNA reads TGTGCCAGCAGCACAGGGACAGGGGCTCAGCCCCAGCATTTT.

This chain connects TRBV10-3 to TRBJ1-1, with 7 bases identical to TRBD1. Germline V gene data show CDR1 as ENHRY and CDR2 as SYGVKD. The CDR3 is 15 amino acids. Trimming took 10 bases from V and 6 from J; bases not matched to a gene: 17. The CDR3 DNA sequence: TGTGCCAGCGTTGACCAACATACAGGGGCGTCTGAAGCTTTCTTT. Amino acid sequence: CASVDQHTGASEAFF.

This clonotype was seen a few times. This chain uses TRBV12-3 or TRBV12-4 with TRBJ1-5; D is unclear. V lost 7 bases, J lost 4 bases, and 17 bases lay in between. The CDR3 consists of 15 residues. DNA of the CDR3: TGTGCCAGCAATTACGGGCAGGTCGGGAATCAGCCCCAGCATTTT. Protein sequence: CASNYGQVGNQPQHF.

The rearrangement links TRBV24-1 to TRBJ2-1, with 7 positions matching TRBD2. The V gene's germline CDR1 is KGHDR and CDR2 SFDVKD. The trim removed 0 bases at V and 6 bases at J, leaving 1 base unmatched. The CDR3 length is 14 residues. This chain's CDR3 is CATSDLGEGNEQFF. CDR3 DNA sequence: TGTGCCACCAGTGATTTGGGGGAGGGCAATGAGCAGTTCTTC.

The chain uses TRBV29-1 and TRBJ2-3; D ambiguous. The germline V and J ends were trimmed by 4 bases and 3 bases, with 14 bases remaining between them. CDR1 and CDR2 (germline): SQVTM, ANQGSEA. The CDR3 is 14 amino acids. This chain's CDR3 is CSVGSPLGTDTQYF. CDR3 nucleotides: TGCAGCGTTGGAAGCCCCCTCGGGACAGATACGCAGTATTTT.

Comments on this clonotype: An end of the junction differs from the germline gene, which may be a read error. This chain uses TRBV20-1 with TRBJ1-5, with a possible D match to TRBD1 (6 bases). This CDR3 contains 14 residues. The germline V gene encodes CDR1 DFQATT and CDR2 SNEGSKA (reference sequence). CDR3 in amino acids: CSAGGPYSSQPQHF. For the CDR3, the DNA is TGCAGTGCCGGGGGCCCGTATAGCAGTCAGCCCCAGCATTTT.

The sample holds many counts of this clonotype. The junction shows a germline mismatch at one end, possibly a read error. The chain has TRBV29-1 and TRBJ1-2, with a tentative D call TRBD1 (6 bases). Germline CDR1 is SQVTM and CDR2 is ANQGSEA. CDR3 length: 10 amino acids. The DNA for the CDR3 is TGCAGCGTCGCCCCGGACAGACAAGGCTTC. It specifies CSVAPDRQGF.